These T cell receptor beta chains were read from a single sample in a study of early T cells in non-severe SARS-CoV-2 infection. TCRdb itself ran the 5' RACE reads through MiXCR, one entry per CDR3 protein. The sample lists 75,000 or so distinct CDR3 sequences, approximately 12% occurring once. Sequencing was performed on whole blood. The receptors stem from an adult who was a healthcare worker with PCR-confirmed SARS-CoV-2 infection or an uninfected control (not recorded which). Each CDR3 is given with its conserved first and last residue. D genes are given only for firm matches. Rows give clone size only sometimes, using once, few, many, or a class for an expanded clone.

CDR3: CASSRDRDTIYF
DNA: TGTGCCAGCAGCCGCGACAGAGACACCATATATTTT
D: NA
J: TRBJ1-3
size: many
V: TRBV4-2

CDR3: CASSPLRQGFATEAFF
DNA: TGTGCCAGCTCACCTCTACGACAGGGGTTCGCCACTGAAGCTTTCTTT
D: TRBD1
J: TRBJ1-1
size: many
V: TRBV18

CDR3: CASSFSADTQYF
DNA: TGTGCCAGCAGCTTCTCAGCAGATACGCAGTATTTT
D: NA
J: TRBJ2-3
size: many
V: TRBV7-6

CDR3: CSARDSGESNSPLHF
DNA: TGCAGTGCTAGAGATTCAGGGGAATCGAATTCACCCCTCCACTTT
D: NA
J: TRBJ1-6
size: many
V: TRBV20-1

CDR3: CAWSVPGREGLEQYF
DNA: TGTGCCTGGAGTGTACCCGGGCGGGAGGGCCTCGAGCAGTACTTC
D: TRBD2
J: TRBJ2-7
size: many
V: TRBV30

CDR3: CSAARGPNQPQHF
DNA: TGCAGCGCCGCCAGGGGGCCCAATCAGCCCCAGCATTTT
D: TRBD1
J: TRBJ1-5
size: many
V: TRBV29-1

CDR3: CASSQDLTQGALGNTF
DNA: TGCGCCAGCAGCCAAGATCTTACTCAGGGGGCGCTGGGAAACACCTTC
D: TRBD1
J: TRBJ1-2
size: few
V: TRBV4-1

CDR3: CSAPPGGKDHNEQFF
DNA: TGCAGTGCGCCGCCAGGGGGTAAAGACCACAATGAGCAGTTCTTC
D: TRBD1
J: TRBJ2-1
size: many
V: TRBV20-1

CDR3: CASSQEAQVPYEQYF
DNA: TGCGCCAGCAGCCAAGAAGCTCAGGTCCCCTACGAGCAGTACTTC
D: NA
J: TRBJ2-7
size: NA
V: TRBV4-3

CDR3: CAWSVRPSGGSEQYF
DNA: TGTGCCTGGAGTGTACGGCCTAGCGGGGGGAGCGAGCAGTACTTC
D: TRBD2
J: TRBJ2-7
size: NA
V: TRBV30

CDR3: CASSPLVLYSYNEQFF
DNA: TGTGCCAGCAGCCCTCTTGTGCTCTACTCCTACAATGAGCAGTTCTTC
D: NA
J: TRBJ2-1
size: NA
V: TRBV7-2

CDR3: CASSLAQGDYGYTF
DNA: TGTGCCAGCAGCTTAGCACAAGGTGACTATGGCTACACCTTC
D: NA
J: TRBJ1-2
size: many
V: TRBV7-6

CDR3: CASISRDRGYNEQFF
DNA: TGTGCCAGCATTTCCAGGGACAGGGGATACAATGAGCAGTTCTTC
D: TRBD1
J: TRBJ2-1
size: few
V: TRBV6-2/TRBV6-3

CDR3: CASSSIAGGSTDTQYF
DNA: TGTGCCAGCAGCTCAATAGCGGGGGGGAGCACAGATACGCAGTATTTT
D: TRBD2
J: TRBJ2-3
size: many
V: TRBV7-3

CDR3: CASSPKYVGYRGTGELFF
DNA: TGTGCCAGCAGCCCAAAGTACGTCGGCTATCGCGGCACCGGGGAGCTGTTTTTT
D: NA
J: TRBJ2-2
size: many
V: TRBV14

CDR3: CASSYSLGETQYF
DNA: TGTGCCAGCAGTTACTCTCTCGGAGAGACCCAGTACTTC
D: NA
J: TRBJ2-5
size: many
V: TRBV6-5

CDR3: CAISENSGANVLTF
DNA: TGTGCCATCAGTGAAAACTCTGGGGCCAACGTCCTGACTTTC
D: NA
J: TRBJ2-6
size: many
V: TRBV10-3

CDR3: CASRLNGRYQETQYF
DNA: TGTGCCAGCAGGTTAAATGGACGGTACCAAGAGACCCAGTACTTC
D: NA
J: TRBJ2-5
size: many
V: TRBV6-5